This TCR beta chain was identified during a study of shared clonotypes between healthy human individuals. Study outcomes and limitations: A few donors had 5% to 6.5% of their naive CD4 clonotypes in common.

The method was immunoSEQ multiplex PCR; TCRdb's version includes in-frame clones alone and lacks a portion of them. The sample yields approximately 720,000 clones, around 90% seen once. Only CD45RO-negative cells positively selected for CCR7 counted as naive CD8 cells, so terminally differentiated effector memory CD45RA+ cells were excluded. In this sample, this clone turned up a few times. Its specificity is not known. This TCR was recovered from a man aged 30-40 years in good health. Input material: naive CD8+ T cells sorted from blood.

CDR3 sequence reads: CASKLVSYNEQFF. The CDR3 bases are TGTGCCAGCAAGCTCGTCTCGTACAATGAGCAGTTCTTC. J is TRBJ2-1 and V is TRBV7-9; D is ambiguous. Per germline, CDR1 SEHNR and CDR2 FQNEAQ (reference sequence). Trimming took 7 bases from V and 4 from J, leaving 11 bases between them. CDR3 length: 13 amino acids.